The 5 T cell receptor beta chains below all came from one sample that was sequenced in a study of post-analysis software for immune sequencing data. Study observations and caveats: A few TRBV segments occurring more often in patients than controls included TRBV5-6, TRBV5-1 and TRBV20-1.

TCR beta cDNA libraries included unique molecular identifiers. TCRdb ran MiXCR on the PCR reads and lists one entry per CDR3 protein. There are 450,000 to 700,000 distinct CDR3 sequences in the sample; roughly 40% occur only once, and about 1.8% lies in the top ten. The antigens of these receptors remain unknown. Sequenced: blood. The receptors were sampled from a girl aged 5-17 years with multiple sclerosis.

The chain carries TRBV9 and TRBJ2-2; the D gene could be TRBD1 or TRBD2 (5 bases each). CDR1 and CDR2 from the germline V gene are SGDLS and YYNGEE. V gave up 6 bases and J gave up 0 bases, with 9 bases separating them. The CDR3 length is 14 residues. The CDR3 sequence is CASTGAANTGELFF. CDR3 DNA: TGTGCCAGCACCGGGGCGGCGAACACCGGGGAGCTGTTTTTT.

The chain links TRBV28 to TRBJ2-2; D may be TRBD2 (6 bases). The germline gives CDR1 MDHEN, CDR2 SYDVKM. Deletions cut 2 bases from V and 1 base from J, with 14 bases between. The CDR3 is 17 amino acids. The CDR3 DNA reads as TGTGCCAGCAGTTTAAACACCGGGGGACTGAACACCGGGGAGCTGTTTTTT. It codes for CASSLNTGGLNTGELFF.

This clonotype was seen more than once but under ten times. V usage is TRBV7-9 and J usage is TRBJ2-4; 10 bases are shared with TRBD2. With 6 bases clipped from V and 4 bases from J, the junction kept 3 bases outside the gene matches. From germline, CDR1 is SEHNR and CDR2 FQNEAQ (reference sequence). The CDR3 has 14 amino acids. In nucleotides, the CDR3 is TGTGCCAGCAGAAGCGGGAGGGTAAAAAACATTCAGTACTTC. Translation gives CASRSGRVKNIQYF. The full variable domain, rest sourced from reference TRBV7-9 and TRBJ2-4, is DTGVSQNPRHKITKRGQNVTFRCDPISEHNRLYWYRQTLGQGPEFLTYFQNEAQLEKSRLLSDRFSAERPKGSFSTLEIQRTEQGDSAMYLCASRSGRVKNIQYFGAGTRLSVL.

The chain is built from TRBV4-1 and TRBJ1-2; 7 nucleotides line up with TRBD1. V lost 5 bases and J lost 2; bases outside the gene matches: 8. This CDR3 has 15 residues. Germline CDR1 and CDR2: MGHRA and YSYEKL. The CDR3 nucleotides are TGCGCCAGCAGCTATCCCGGGACAGAGAACTATGGCTACACCTTC. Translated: CASSYPGTENYGYTF.

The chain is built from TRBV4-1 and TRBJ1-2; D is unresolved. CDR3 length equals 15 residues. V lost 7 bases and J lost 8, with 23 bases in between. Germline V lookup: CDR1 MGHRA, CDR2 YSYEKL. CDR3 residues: CASTPRPGLAVGYTF. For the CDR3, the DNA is TGCGCCAGCACCCCAAGACCCGGGTTGGCCGTGGGCTACACCTTC.